This paragraph reports one T cell receptor beta chain. Its target is unknown. These data originate in a study of cytomegalovirus exposure and HLA in healthy donors. Study at large: The Caucasian-associated ancestry cluster contained approximately 81% of the approximately 390 genotyped donors. Study results and limitations: Fewer N-insertions (relative to the approximately 670-donor mean) were reportedly seen in an Asian-associated ancestry cluster in a later analysis.

The PCR made use of 60 Vbeta and 13 Jbeta primers. Measured with immunoSEQ multiplex PCR; TCRdb has only the in-frame clones, and not every one. The sample shows 200,000 or so clones, about four fifths of them seen only once. The donors were healthy bone marrow donors. Nominal health characterized the donors when sampled, though unrecorded immune exposures were likely. Germline assignment: CDR1 MNHEY and CDR2 SMNVEV (reference sequence). This CDR3 contains 15 residues. Trimming stripped 0 bases from V and 3 bases from J, with 12 bases between. The receptor was derived from a boy under 10 years old in good health and CMV-seronegative. The sequenced sample was PBMCs. This rearrangement joins TRBV27 to TRBJ2-7, with a possible D match to TRBD1 (6 bases). The CDR3 loop is CASSLSGTSYYEQYF. The CDR3 DNA is TGTGCCAGCAGTTTATCGGGGACAAGCTACTACGAGCAGTACTTC.